What follows are 21 T cell receptor beta chains derived from one specimen sequenced in a study of T-cell reconstitution after alpha-beta-depleted transplantation in children. TCRbeta library preparation incorporated unique molecular identifiers. TCRdb reprocessed the PCR reads with MiXCR, giving one entry per CDR3 protein. The sample lists about 72,000 distinct CDR3 sequences; roughly 6.6% were seen once. Material: PBMCs from the stem cell graft donor, obtained from the stem cell graft. These receptor sequences come from a human donor who donated a stem cell graft to a child with acute lymphoblastic leukemia.

This clonotype was counted ten times or more. The chain uses TRBV28 and TRBJ2-7; weak D call: TRBD2 (5 bases). The CDR3 runs 14 residues. Germline V gives CDR1 MDHEN, CDR2 SYDVKM. Trimming cost V 4 bases and J 3 bases, with 13 bases left between them. This chain's CDR3 is CASSSLEGVYEQYF. In DNA form, the CDR3 reads TGTGCCAGCAGTTCGTTAGAGGGAGTCTACGAGCAGTACTTC. Full variable domain (rest looked up from reference TRBV28 and TRBJ2-7): DVKVTQSSRYLVKRTGEKVFLECVQDMDHENMFWYRQDPGLGLRLIYFSYDVKMKEKGDIPEGYSVSREKKERFSLILESASTNQTSMYLCASSSLEGVYEQYFGPGTRLTVT.

Worth noting for this clonotype: This may be a read error: a much more frequent sequence differs by one nucleotide. CDR3 in amino acids: CCARGAPSGSVTGEQYF. The CDR3 DNA sequence: TGCTGTGCTAGAGGCGCCCCTAGCGGGAGTGTTACGGGCGAGCAGTACTTC. V gene TRBV20-1 combines with J gene TRBJ2-7, with TRBD2 matching 10 bases. There are 17 residues in the CDR3. Germline CDR1 is DFQATT and CDR2 is SNEGSKA (reference sequence).

There are a few counts of this clonotype. The CDR3 sequence is CASSHPFRDPTGELFF. CDR3 nucleotides: TGTGCCAGCAGCCACCCCTTCAGAGACCCCACCGGGGAGCTGTTTTTT. The rearrangement links TRBV14 to TRBJ2-2; the D is unclear. Trimming cost V 3 bases and J 4 bases, with 15 bases left between them. This CDR3 has 16 residues. CDR1 is SGHDN, CDR2 FVKESK, per germline.

This clonotype was counted many times. The gene calls are TRBV7-9 and TRBJ2-5, with D possibly being TRBD1 (6 bases). The V and J ends lost 10 bases and 4 bases respectively, with 19 bases between them. The CDR3 is 14 residues long. The germline CDR1 and CDR2 sequences are SEHNR and FQNEAQ (reference sequence). The CDR3, as DNA: TGTGCCATCCGCCAGGGGATGGGAAGAGAGACCCAGTACTTC. Residues: CAIRQGMGRETQYF.

This clonotype was counted only a few times. The chain recombines TRBV5-4 with TRBJ2-3, with 9 bases fitting TRBD2. The CDR3 runs 17 residues. CDR1 and CDR2 from the germline V gene are SGHNT and YYREEE (reference sequence). With V trimmed by 1 base and J by 0 bases, 6 bases remained unmatched. The CDR3: CASSLRFSGGSTDTQYF. CDR3 sequence (DNA): TGTGCCAGCAGCTTGCGGTTTAGCGGGGGCAGCACAGATACGCAGTATTTT.

This clonotype came up a few times. This chain joins TRBV5-4 and TRBJ1-6, with a tentative D call TRBD1 (5 bases). V was pared by 5 bases and J by 5 bases, with 11 bases between. The CDR3 has 14 residues. The V gene's germline CDR1 is SGHNT and CDR2 YYREEE (reference sequence). CDR3 residues: CASSSDRNNSPLHF. In nucleotides, the CDR3 is TGTGCCAGCAGTTCCGACAGAAATAATTCACCCCTCCACTTT.

The CDR3, as DNA: TGTGCCAGCAGTCGGACAGGCAAAAACATTCAGTACTTC. This gives the protein CASSRTGKNIQYF. J is TRBJ2-4 and V is TRBV12-3 or TRBV12-4; TRBD1 matches at 7 bases. V was pared by 5 bases and J by 3 bases, with 1 base of the junction left unmatched. The CDR3 is 13 residues long.

There are many counts of this clonotype. The CDR3 reads CASSITASGRGLNEQFF. CDR3 DNA: TGTGCCAGTAGTATAACAGCTAGCGGGCGCGGTCTCAATGAGCAGTTCTTC. The chain carries TRBV19 and TRBJ2-1, with TRBD2 matching over 8 bases. J gave up 6 bases and V 2 bases, and 12 bases lay outside the gene matches. This CDR3 has 17 amino acids. The germline V gene encodes CDR1 LNHDA and CDR2 SQIVND (reference sequence). Variable domain in full (rest from reference TRBV19 and TRBJ2-1): DGGITQSPKYLFRKEGQNVTLSCEQNLNHDAMYWYRQDPGQGLRLIYYSQIVNDFQKGDIAEGYSVSREKKESFPLTVTSAQKNPTAFYLCASSITASGRGLNEQFFGPGTRLTVL.

This clonotype was counted at least ten times. J is TRBJ1-1 and V is TRBV7-4; tentatively, D is TRBD1 (5 bases). Germline CDR1 SGHVT, CDR2 SQSDAQ. The CDR3 runs 18 residues. The ends were cut back, 5 bases at V and 1 base at J, with 23 bases in the middle. CDR3: CASSHPPGGRLRNTEAFF. The CDR3 region has the DNA TGTGCCAGCAGCCATCCCCCCGGGGGACGCCTTCGGAACACTGAAGCTTTCTTT.

This clonotype came up many times. This chain links TRBV4-2 with TRBJ2-7, with D perhaps TRBD2 (6 bases). From germline, CDR1 is LGHNA and CDR2 YNFKEQ. V shed 0 bases and J shed 7 bases, with 10 bases lying between them. The CDR3 spans 13 residues. As DNA, the CDR3 is TGTGCCAGCAGCCAAGAACTAGCTTGGGAGCAGTACTTC. It codes for CASSQELAWEQYF.

By share, this clonotype ranks as medium-sized. The rearrangement joins TRBV12-3 or TRBV12-4 to TRBJ2-1, with D perhaps matching TRBD2 (5 bases). The CDR3 sequence is 13 residues long. Trimming removed 4 bases at V and 6 bases at J, with 10 bases between. CDR3 sequence reads: CASSSIRGNEQFF. CDR3 bases: TGTGCCAGCAGTTCAATTCGGGGCAATGAGCAGTTCTTC.

In nucleotides, the CDR3 is TGTGCCAGCAGCTCCCGACAGGGAACAGATACGCAGTATTTT. It encodes CASSSRQGTDTQYF. The genes are TRBV5-4 and TRBJ2-3; 7 nucleotides line up with TRBD1. The CDR3 is made up of 14 amino acids. CDR1 SGHNT and CDR2 YYREEE come from the germline V gene (reference sequence). V was clipped by 3 bases and J by 3 bases; unmatched bases: 4.

There are many counts of this clonotype. V is TRBV10-3 and J is TRBJ1-5, with D uncertain. CDR1 and CDR2 (germline): ENHRY, SYGVKD. V lost 7 bases, J lost 6 bases, and 13 bases lay in between. The length of the CDR3 is 13 residues. CDR3 DNA: TGTGCCATCAATAGGGATGCCGGTCAGCCCCAGCATTTT. This translates into CAINRDAGQPQHF.

This clonotype was counted only a few times. The chain employs TRBV28 and TRBJ1-1, with a weak D call TRBD1 (5 bases). Germline V CDR1 and CDR2: MDHEN, SYDVKM. CDR3 size: 15 residues. V lost 3 bases to trimming and J lost 1 base, with 12 bases between them. The CDR3 spells CASSLGVGGNTEAFF. The CDR3 coding sequence is TGTGCCAGCAGTTTGGGTGTGGGGGGGAACACTGAAGCTTTCTTT.

This clonotype occurred many times. V usage is TRBV7-2 and J usage is TRBJ1-5; D is possibly TRBD1 (5 bases). V lost 5 bases to trimming and J lost 0 bases, with 11 bases between them. CDR1 SGHTA and CDR2 FQGNSA come from the germline V gene. The CDR3 contains 15 residues. Here the CDR3 DNA reads TGTGCCAGCAGCGCGGGACGGCCTAGCAATCAGCCCCAGCATTTT. This translates into CASSAGRPSNQPQHF.

The V call is TRBV4-3, the J call TRBJ2-2, with D possibly matching TRBD1 (6 bases). The CDR3 is 14 residues long. The V end was cut by 4 bases, the J end by 4 bases, with 10 bases between. Germline V gene data show CDR1 as LGHNA and CDR2 as YSLEER. The CDR3 protein is CASSPTGSTGELFF. CDR3 nucleotides: TGCGCCAGCAGCCCTACAGGGAGCACCGGGGAGCTGTTTTTT.

This clonotype was detected only a few times. The V gene is TRBV6-1, the J gene TRBJ1-2, with no clear D. CDR1 MNHNS and CDR2 SASEGT come from the germline V gene. With 1 base removed from V and 3 bases from J, the gap between germline ends came to 15 bases. This CDR3 is built from 16 residues. CDR3 nucleotides: TGTGCCAGCAGTGAAGTTCCTAAGAGGGTTTACTATGGCTACACCTTC. This sequence encodes CASSEVPKRVYYGYTF.

At least ten counts were recorded for this clonotype. This chain uses TRBV28 with TRBJ1-1; the D gene is possibly TRBD1 (6 bases). In germline, CDR1 is MDHEN, CDR2 SYDVKM. Trimming left V 4 bases short and J 0 bases short, with 12 bases between. The length of the CDR3 is 15 residues. The CDR3 DNA reads as TGTGCCAGCAGTTCGGGACATTCTATGAACACTGAAGCTTTCTTT. Its protein is CASSSGHSMNTEAFF.

This clonotype has a count of ten or more. The chain carries TRBV11-2 and TRBJ2-1; tentatively, D is TRBD2 (5 bases). V shed 2 bases and J shed 13 bases, with 24 bases lying between them. The CDR3 totals 16 residues. CDR1 is SGHAT and CDR2 is FQNNGV in the germline V gene. The CDR3 loop is CASSLRSSPIPPHQFF. CDR3 DNA sequence: TGTGCCAGCAGCTTAAGGTCTAGCCCCATACCCCCCCACCAGTTCTTC.

The V call is TRBV29-1, the J call TRBJ1-1, with D uncertain. Germline V gives CDR1 SQVTM, CDR2 ANQGSEA. This CDR3 is 10 amino acids long. The germline V and J ends were trimmed by 5 bases and 7 bases, with 8 bases remaining between them. The CDR3 nucleotides are TGCAGCGTTTACTCGCGTGAAGCTTTCTTT. Protein: CSVYSREAFF.

This clonotype was found many times. CDR3 nucleotide sequence: TGTGCCAGCAGCTTAAATACGGGAGCAAACAATGAGCAGTTCTTC. Protein sequence: CASSLNTGANNEQFF. This sequence joins TRBV11-2 and TRBJ2-1; possible D gene TRBD2, 6 bases. Germline V gives CDR1 SGHAT, CDR2 FQNNGV. Trimming took 2 bases from V and 5 from J, leaving 13 bases between them. The CDR3 contains 15 residues. The full variable domain, completed using reference TRBV11-2 and TRBJ2-1, is EAGVAQSPRYKIIEKRQSVAFWCNPISGHATLYWYQQILGQGPKLLIQFQNNGVVDDSQLPKDRFSAERLKGVDSTLKIQPAKLEDSAVYLCASSLNTGANNEQFFGPGTRLTVL.